Listed here is a single TCR beta chain. V lost 1 base and J lost 6; bases outside the gene matches: 6. Germline values: CDR1 SEHNR, CDR2 FQNEAQ (reference sequence). The CDR3 has 15 residues. A multiplex PCR was run with 60 Vbeta primers and 13 Jbeta primers. Assay used: immunoSEQ multiplex PCR; TCRdb lists only in-frame clones, some missing. The data show some 160,000 clones, roughly 83% seen once. The data were obtained in a study of cytomegalovirus exposure and HLA in healthy donors. This chain joins TRBV7-9 and TRBJ2-1; 7 bases are shared with TRBD1. This TCR was recovered from a woman between 18 and 30 years old in good health and CMV-seronegative. Sequenced: PBMCs. CDR3 bases: TGTGCCAGCAGCTTAGTACAGGGGAAGGTCAATGAGCAGTTCTTC. Its translation is CASSLVQGKVNEQFF.